The 11 T cell receptor beta chains in this list originate from one sample, sequenced in a study of long-term antiretroviral therapy in people with HIV. Survey-level resolution applied to immunoSEQ assay v3.0. Sequencing used immunoSEQ multiplex PCR; TCRdb keeps in-frame clones, though not all of them. Counted here are about 17,000 clones, more than 75% occurring once; the ten biggest clones make up roughly 12%. The sample consisted of unsorted PBMCs, taken 6.9 years after starting antiretroviral therapy. These receptors were collected from a man aged 50 to 59 with HIV.

The chain is built from TRBV7-9 and TRBJ2-1; D is possibly TRBD1 (5 bases). Trimming took 8 bases from V and 2 from J, leaving 13 bases between them. Germline CDR1 and CDR2: SEHNR and FQNEAQ (reference sequence). The length of the CDR3 is 14 residues. CDR3 in DNA: TGTGCCAGCGTGGTGGGGCCTACCTACAATGAGCAGTTCTTC. Translating it yields CASVVGPTYNEQFF.

The CDR3 loop is CASSPDRADYYEQYF. The DNA of the CDR3 is TGTGCCAGCAGCCCCGACAGAGCCGACTACTACGAGCAGTACTTC. The chain carries TRBV28 and TRBJ2-7; D tentatively fits TRBD1 or TRBD2 (5 bases each). Germline V gene sequence: CDR1 MDHEN, CDR2 SYDVKM. CDR3 length: 15 amino acids. The V and J ends lost 6 bases and 3 bases respectively, with 18 bases between them.

The chain combines TRBV5-6 with TRBJ2-7, with a possible D match to TRBD2 (9 bases). V lost 4 bases and J 3 bases, leaving 29 bases between the germline ends. CDR3 length equals 19 residues. CDR1 and CDR2 (germline): SGHDT, YYEEEE. CDR3 bases: TGTGCCAGCAGCGCTACAGGGGGACTAGCTCCGTTAACCCTCTACGAGCAGTACTTC. As protein: CASSATGGLAPLTLYEQYF.

The CDR3 is CAWQGEGYEQYF. In DNA form, the CDR3 reads TGTGCCTGGCAGGGGGAAGGCTACGAGCAGTACTTC. V is TRBV30 and J is TRBJ2-7, with 7 bases aligning to TRBD1. This CDR3 has 12 amino acids. With 5 bases clipped from V and 3 bases from J, the junction kept 4 bases outside the gene matches. The germline V gene has CDR1 GTSNPN and CDR2 SVGIG (reference sequence).

In its sample, this clone was seen a few times. This chain connects TRBV25-1 to TRBJ1-3; no firm D call. The germline V and J ends were trimmed by 4 bases and 3 bases, with 16 bases remaining between them. The CDR3 sequence is 16 residues long. Germline lookup yields CDR1 MGHDK and CDR2 SYGVNS. The CDR3 region has the DNA TGTGCCAGCAGTGGCGAGACAAGGGCATTTGGAAACACCATATATTTT. Amino acid sequence: CASSGETRAFGNTIYF.

This clone was observed once. For the CDR3, the DNA is TGTGCCAGCAGCGGATGGGGGAACACTGAAGCTTTCTTT. Its protein product is CASSGWGNTEAFF. This chain links TRBV5-6 with TRBJ1-1, with unresolved D. Trimming took off 4 bases at V and 1 base at J, with 8 bases between the two ends. The CDR3 spans 13 residues. Per the germline V gene, CDR1 is SGHDT and CDR2 is YYEEEE.

The chain couples TRBV5-1 to TRBJ1-3, with a possible D match to TRBD1 (6 bases). This CDR3 comprises 16 residues. The germline V and J ends were trimmed by 0 bases and 2 bases, with 12 bases remaining between them. CDR1 SGHRS and CDR2 YFSETQ come from the germline V gene. The DNA of the CDR3 is TGCGCCAGCAGCTTGGATACAGGGTCCCCTGGAAACACCATATATTTT. It encodes CASSLDTGSPGNTIYF.

The chain joins TRBV4-3 to TRBJ1-1; 7 bases agree with TRBD1. This CDR3 comprises 15 residues. The trim removed 1 base at V and 6 bases at J, leaving 8 bases unmatched. Germline V gives CDR1 LGHNA, CDR2 YSLEER. The CDR3 spells CASSQGQGDTSEAFF. The CDR3 DNA sequence: TGCGCCAGCAGCCAAGGACAGGGAGACACTTCTGAAGCTTTCTTT.

The chain is built from TRBV9 and TRBJ2-5; 8 bases agree with TRBD2. The CDR3 runs 15 residues. Germline lookup yields CDR1 SGDLS and CDR2 YYNGEE. The V gene end was trimmed by 0 bases and the J gene end by 5 bases; junction bases not matched to a gene: 6. The CDR3 DNA reads TGTGCCAGCAGCGTAGAACCTACTAGCGGCGAGACCCAGTACTTC. It is translated as CASSVEPTSGETQYF.

This clone has a handful of counts. The V call is TRBV9, the J call TRBJ1-2; tentative D call: TRBD1 (6 bases). The CDR3 totals 16 residues. The germline CDR1 and CDR2 sequences are SGDLS and YYNGEE. V lost 0 bases, J lost 3 bases, and 15 bases lay in between. CDR3 in DNA: TGTGCCAGCAGCGTAGGTGGGACACTTATAGACTATGGCTACACCTTC. This encodes CASSVGGTLIDYGYTF. Variable domain in full (rest from reference TRBV9 and TRBJ1-2): DSGVTQTPKHLITATGQRVTLRCSPRSGDLSVYWYQQSLDQGLQFLIQYYNGEERAKGNILERFSAQQFPDLHSELNLSSLELGDSALYFCASSVGGTLIDYGYTFGSGTRLTVV.

The V and J genes are TRBV9 and TRBJ2-3; the D gene is possibly TRBD2 (5 bases). The CDR3 is 16 residues long. Looked up from germline, CDR1 is SGDLS and CDR2 is YYNGEE. Trimming cost V 0 bases and J 5 bases, with 16 bases left between them. CDR3 amino acids: CASSVGLDQRGDTQYF. CDR3 in DNA: TGTGCCAGCAGCGTAGGCCTAGACCAACGGGGAGATACGCAGTATTTT.